This is a list of T cell receptor beta chains from one sample in a study of control samples from healthy donors and cancer patients. Data came from immunoSEQ multiplex PCR; TCRdb stores just in-frame clones and leaves some out. Here the sample spans tens of thousands of clones, 85% to 95% being singletons. Sequencing was carried out using blood. The receptor set was obtained from a man in his thirties or forties in good health. Each CDR3 is given with its conserved first and last residue. A D gene is named only where the DNA matches it firmly. Size is stated for part of the rows, as once, few or many counts, or as a class when the clone is expanded.

clone size,D gene,J gene,V gene,CDR3 protein,CDR3 DNA
NA,TRBD1,TRBJ1-6,TRBV18,CASSPGQGNSPLHF,TGTGCCAGCTCACCGGGACAGGGGAATTCACCCCTCCACTTT
NA,TRBD1,TRBJ1-4,TRBV3-1/TRBV3-2,CASSHQQGASEKLFF,TGTGCCAGCAGCCACCAACAGGGGGCCAGTGAAAAACTGTTTTTT
NA,NA,TRBJ2-1,TRBV18,CASSPGAGGDEQFF,TGTGCCAGCTCACCAGGAGCGGGTGGGGATGAGCAGTTCTTC
NA,NA,TRBJ1-5,TRBV20-1,CSARGRGPQHF,TGCAGTGCTAGAGGTAGGGGGCCCCAGCATTTT
once,NA,TRBJ1-5,TRBV6-1,CASSEAPRMYSNQPQHF,TGTGCCAGCAGTGAAGCACCTCGGATGTATAGCAATCAGCCCCAGCATTTT
once,NA,TRBJ2-5,TRBV3-1/TRBV3-2,CASSRAGDFQETQYF,TGTGCCAGCAGCCGAGCAGGGGACTTCCAAGAGACCCAGTACTTC
NA,NA,TRBJ2-2,TRBV28,CASPSRDTGELFF,TGTGCCAGCCCATCTAGGGACACCGGGGAGCTGTTTTTT
once,NA,TRBJ2-7,TRBV2,CASTRKGDPTSEQYF,TGTGCCAGCACCCGAAAGGGGGACCCTACGAGCGAGCAGTACTTC
NA,TRBD2,TRBJ2-2,TRBV10-2,CASRLATGELFF,TGCGCCAGTCGACTAGCAACCGGGGAGCTGTTTTTT
NA,NA,TRBJ2-3,TRBV4-1,CASSQEPSLDTQYF,TGCGCCAGCAGCCAAGAACCATCCTTGGATACGCAGTATTTT
NA,TRBD1,TRBJ2-2,TRBV29-1,CSVEGQGAVGELFF,TGCAGCGTTGAAGGTCAGGGGGCGGTCGGGGAGCTGTTTTTT
NA,NA,TRBJ2-2,TRBV4-3,CASSQVDRRELFF,TGCGCCAGCAGCCAAGTCGACAGGAGGGAGCTGTTTTTT
NA,NA,TRBJ1-1,TRBV5-1,CASSSGGGIPEAFF,TGCGCCAGCAGTAGTGGAGGGGGGATCCCTGAAGCTTTCTTT
NA,TRBD1,TRBJ1-5,TRBV10-2,CASSETTGGNQPQHF,TGCGCCAGCAGTGAGACGACAGGGGGCAATCAGCCCCAGCATTTT
once,NA,TRBJ2-1,TRBV11-2,CASSYTGTHNEQFF,TGTGCCAGCAGCTATACCGGGACTCACAATGAGCAGTTCTTC
NA,NA,TRBJ2-3,TRBV20-1,CSAKRTDTQYF,TGCAGTGCCAAGCGGACAGATACGCAGTATTTT
NA,TRBD1,TRBJ1-1,TRBV2,CASPGQFMNTEAFF,TGTGCCAGCCCGGGACAGTTCATGAACACTGAAGCTTTCTTT
NA,NA,TRBJ2-2,TRBV27,CASSLYGEITNTGELFF,TGTGCCAGCAGTTTATATGGGGAGATTACGAACACCGGGGAGCTGTTTTTT
NA,NA,TRBJ1-1,TRBV18,CASSPDNPEAFF,TGTGCCAGCTCACCGGACAACCCTGAAGCTTTCTTT
NA,TRBD1,TRBJ1-5,TRBV6-5,CASRGTGRGQPQHF,TGTGCCAGCAGGGGGACAGGCCGAGGTCAGCCCCAGCATTTT
NA,NA,TRBJ2-2,TRBV7-3,CASSQDSTGELFF,TGTGCCAGCAGCCAGGACTCCACCGGGGAGCTGTTTTTT
medium-sized,NA,TRBJ2-2,TRBV6-4,CASSDGTNTGELFF,TGTGCCAGCAGTGACGGGACTAACACCGGGGAGCTGTTTTTT
NA,TRBD1,TRBJ1-1,TRBV4-3,CASSQATGTVNTEAFF,TGCGCCAGCAGCCAAGCGACCGGGACAGTGAACACTGAAGCTTTCTTT
NA,NA,TRBJ1-2,TRBV15,CATRDRISLYGYTF,TGTGCCACCAGAGACAGAATTTCTCTATATGGCTACACCTTC
NA,NA,TRBJ2-7,TRBV9,CASSVEDGPTYEQYF,TGTGCCAGCAGCGTAGAAGACGGTCCTACCTACGAGCAGTACTTC
once,NA,TRBJ1-5,TRBV27,CASSTQGVGLNQPQHF,TGTGCCAGCAGTACCCAAGGAGTGGGCCTTAATCAGCCCCAGCATTTT
NA,TRBD1,TRBJ1-6,TRBV6-2/TRBV6-3,CASSDTGTAKNSPLHF,TGTGCCAGCAGCGACACCGGGACAGCGAAGAATTCACCCCTCCACTTT
NA,NA,TRBJ1-6,TRBV6-5,CASSYSTGGGSPLHF,TGTGCCAGCAGTTACTCGACCGGGGGAGGATCACCCCTCCACTTT
NA,NA,TRBJ2-7,TRBV28,CASTRPGSYEQYF,TGTGCCAGCACCCGTCCAGGATCCTACGAGCAGTACTTC
once,NA,TRBJ1-1,TRBV19,CASSIATGRGHEAFF,TGTGCCAGTAGTATCGCGACAGGCAGAGGCCATGAAGCTTTCTTT
NA,NA,TRBJ2-5,TRBV9,CASSVGDRSYQETQYF,TGTGCCAGCAGCGTAGGGGACCGTTCCTACCAAGAGACCCAGTACTTC
NA,NA,TRBJ2-7,TRBV5-1,CASSFKQPTYEQYF,TGCGCCAGCAGCTTTAAACAGCCGACCTACGAGCAGTACTTC
NA,NA,TRBJ2-7,TRBV28,CASSPPWDIREQYF,TGTGCCAGCAGTCCACCTTGGGACATTCGAGAGCAGTACTTC
NA,NA,TRBJ1-3,TRBV5-1,CASSSEWGRVSGNTIYF,TGCGCCAGCAGCTCCGAATGGGGCAGGGTCTCTGGAAACACCATATATTTT
NA,NA,TRBJ2-7,TRBV5-4,CASSRSSESEQYF,TGTGCCAGCAGCCGATCTTCAGAGAGCGAGCAGTACTTC
NA,NA,TRBJ1-1,TRBV2,CATYRDPNTEAFF,TGTGCCACCTACCGGGACCCAAACACTGAAGCTTTCTTT
NA,NA,TRBJ2-3,TRBV2,CARNRAPLHDTQYF,TGTGCCAGGAACAGGGCCCCGCTCCACGATACGCAGTATTTT
once,NA,TRBJ1-5,TRBV27,CASSSRVSNQPQHF,TGTGCCAGCAGTTCCAGGGTGAGCAATCAGCCCCAGCATTTT
NA,TRBD1,TRBJ1-3,TRBV6-1,CASSEGGQTSGNTIYF,TGTGCCAGCAGTGAAGGGGGACAGACCTCTGGAAACACCATATATTTT
once,NA,TRBJ2-1,TRBV18,CASSPTFTSPEQFF,TGTGCCAGCTCCCCAACCTTTACTAGCCCGGAGCAGTTCTTC
NA,TRBD1,TRBJ2-1,TRBV3-1/TRBV3-2,CASSLRTGVNEQFF,TGTGCCAGCAGCCTGAGGACAGGGGTCAATGAGCAGTTCTTC
NA,NA,TRBJ2-5,TRBV28,CASSLLGGIEETQYF,TGTGCCAGCAGTTTATTGGGCGGGATAGAAGAGACCCAGTACTTC
NA,TRBD2,TRBJ2-7,TRBV19,CASSIGAGGPYEQYF,TGTGCCAGTAGTATCGGGGCGGGAGGGCCCTACGAGCAGTACTTC
NA,TRBD2,TRBJ2-1,TRBV5-1,CASSPTLAGGGDYEQFF,TGCGCCAGCAGCCCCACCCTAGCGGGAGGTGGGGACTATGAGCAGTTCTTC
NA,NA,TRBJ1-4,TRBV2,CASSPTGTLSEKLFF,TGTGCCAGCAGTCCAACCGGGACACTAAGTGAAAAACTGTTTTTT
NA,TRBD1,TRBJ1-2,TRBV3-1/TRBV3-2,CASSPVSDRGIPSNYGYTF,TGTGCCAGCAGCCCCGTTAGCGACAGGGGCATTCCCTCAAACTATGGCTACACCTTC
once,TRBD1,TRBJ1-6,TRBV4-2,CASSQGGQGFNSPLHF,TGTGCCAGCAGCCAAGGGGGACAGGGGTTTAATTCACCCCTCCACTTT
once,NA,TRBJ1-1,TRBV28,CASSPGGSPLNTEAFF,TGTGCCAGCAGCCCCGGGGGGAGTCCCTTGAACACTGAAGCTTTCTTT
NA,NA,TRBJ1-5,TRBV30,CAWNIGRLNQPQHF,TGTGCCTGGAACATTGGACGGTTAAATCAGCCCCAGCATTTT
NA,TRBD2,TRBJ2-2,TRBV30,CAWSVGLAGSGGELFF,TGTGCCTGGAGTGTAGGGCTAGCGGGATCCGGCGGGGAGCTGTTTTTT
NA,TRBD1,TRBJ2-1,TRBV4-1,CASSRDHLRDRQNNEQFF,TGCGCCAGCAGCCGAGATCACCTCCGGGACAGGCAAAACAATGAGCAGTTCTTC